A single sample is the source of the 21 T cell receptor beta chains below, sequenced in a study of siplizumab effects on memory and regulatory T cells. Some clones are missing from TCRdb's copy, which holds only in-frame ones; the method was immunoSEQ multiplex PCR. The sample includes tens of thousands of clones, 96% of them seen just once. What was sequenced was naive CD4+ T cells sorted from blood. The receptors shown here come from a human donor in good health.

The genes are TRBV27 and TRBJ2-2, with 7 bases that match TRBD1. Germline CDR1 MNHEY, CDR2 SMNVEV (reference sequence). V lost 3 bases and J lost 4; bases outside the gene matches: 11. The CDR3 has 17 amino acids. The DNA for the CDR3 is TGTGCCAGCAGTTTCCAGACCGGGACAGTTTCCACCGGGGAGCTGTTTTTT. Encoded protein: CASSFQTGTVSTGELFF.

With respect to this clone: The identical CDR3 is also encoded by other nucleotide sequences in the sample. This chain joins TRBV5-1 and TRBJ1-3; a possible D gene is TRBD1 (6 bases). Per the germline V gene, CDR1 is SGHRS and CDR2 is YFSETQ. Trimming stripped 2 bases from V and 3 bases from J, with 9 bases between. The CDR3 extends over 14 amino acids. CDR3 sequence: CASSLTGYGNTIYF. DNA for the CDR3: TGCGCCAGCAGCTTAACAGGGTATGGAAACACCATATATTTT.

The chain joins TRBV7-3 to TRBJ2-5, with D unclear. V shed 1 base and J shed 3 bases, with 6 bases lying between them. This CDR3 spans 13 amino acids. Per germline, CDR1 SGHTA and CDR2 FQGTGA. The CDR3 DNA reads TGTGCCAGCAGCTTAATTAAGGAAGAGACCCAGTACTTC. This encodes CASSLIKEETQYF.

The chain couples TRBV19 to TRBJ1-1, with D possibly TRBD1 on 5 matching bases. The germline gives CDR1 LNHDA, CDR2 SQIVND (reference sequence). The CDR3 is made up of 15 amino acids. Trimming shortened V by 7 bases and J by 0 bases, and 15 bases separated the two germline ends. CDR3 region: CASTMQGSLNTEAFF. The CDR3, as DNA: TGTGCCAGTACGATGCAGGGTTCTCTGAACACTGAAGCTTTCTTT.

The rearrangement joins TRBV15 to TRBJ2-3; D uncertain. The CDR3 runs to 14 residues. Trimming removed 1 base at V and 2 bases at J, with 7 bases between. Germline values: CDR1 LNHNV, CDR2 YYDKDF (reference sequence). The CDR3 is CATSRGPLTDTQYF. The CDR3 DNA sequence: TGTGCCACCAGCAGAGGTCCCCTCACAGATACGCAGTATTTT.

The chain has TRBV29-1 and TRBJ1-1; 7 positions agree with TRBD1. This CDR3 spans 14 amino acids. V shed 4 bases and J 1 base; nucleotides not matched to a gene: 6. The germline CDR1 and CDR2 sequences are SQVTM and ANQGSEA. The chain's CDR3 is CSVVPGTANTEAFF. For the CDR3, the DNA is TGCAGCGTTGTTCCCGGGACAGCGAACACTGAAGCTTTCTTT.

The chain recombines TRBV28 with TRBJ2-3; D unclear. This CDR3 contains 13 residues. V was cut by 7 bases and J by 4 bases, with 12 bases left in between. Germline V gene data show CDR1 as MDHEN and CDR2 as SYDVKM. The CDR3 loop is CASMDRPPDTQYF. CDR3 DNA sequence: TGTGCCAGCATGGACCGGCCTCCAGATACGCAGTATTTT. Together with reference TRBV28 and TRBJ2-3, the CDR3 gives the full variable domain: DVKVTQSSRYLVKRTGEKVFLECVQDMDHENMFWYRQDPGLGLRLIYFSYDVKMKEKGDIPEGYSVSREKKERFSLILESASTNQTSMYLCASMDRPPDTQYFGPGTRLTVL.

The rearrangement joins TRBV27 to TRBJ1-6, with a weak D call TRBD1 (5 bases). The CDR3 is made up of 15 amino acids. V was cut by 2 bases and J by 7 bases, with 12 bases left in between. Germline V gene data show CDR1 as MNHEY and CDR2 as SMNVEV (reference sequence). CDR3 coding DNA: TGTGCCAGCAGTTTAGGGGGGACGGTGAATTCACCCCTCCACTTT. Its protein is CASSLGGTVNSPLHF.

The chain carries TRBV7-9 and TRBJ2-3, with 8 bases that match TRBD2. CDR3 length: 16 residues. Trimming at V came to 5 bases and at J to 2 bases, leaving 9 bases not matched to a gene. CDR1 is SEHNR and CDR2 is FQNEAQ in the germline V gene (reference sequence). The CDR3 coding sequence is TGTGCCAGCAGCCCATTAGCGGGGAAGTCCACAGATACGCAGTATTTT. This translates into CASSPLAGKSTDTQYF. Combining the CDR3 with reference TRBV7-9 and TRBJ2-3 gives the whole variable domain DTGVSQNPRHKITKRGQNVTFRCDPISEHNRLYWYRQTLGQGPEFLTYFQNEAQLEKSRLLSDRFSAERPKGSFSTLEIQRTEQGDSAMYLCASSPLAGKSTDTQYFGPGTRLTVL.

The V call is TRBV15, the J call TRBJ2-7; TRBD2 is a possible D gene (5 bases). The germline V and J ends were trimmed by 0 bases and 2 bases, with 14 bases remaining between them. In germline, CDR1 is LNHNV, CDR2 YYDKDF (reference sequence). The CDR3 is made up of 16 amino acids. CDR3 loop: CATSREPGKPTYEQYF. The CDR3, as DNA: TGTGCCACCAGCAGAGAGCCGGGGAAGCCCACCTACGAGCAGTACTTC.

V usage is TRBV7-9 and J usage is TRBJ1-1, with 7 bases identical to TRBD1. V dropped 0 bases and J dropped 5; count of bases not matched to a gene: 6. The CDR3 totals 15 residues. Germline V gives CDR1 SEHNR, CDR2 FQNEAQ (reference sequence). This chain's CDR3 is CASSLAGQVGTEAFF. The CDR3 nucleotides read TGTGCCAGCAGCTTAGCCGGACAGGTAGGGACTGAAGCTTTCTTT.

The J gene is TRBJ1-3, the V gene TRBV10-3; tentative D call: TRBD1 (5 bases). This CDR3 spans 17 amino acids. The V end lost 3 bases, the J end lost 4 bases, and 19 bases lay between the germline ends. Per the germline V gene, CDR1 is ENHRY and CDR2 is SYGVKD. CDR3: CAISDTGTASSGNTIYF. In nucleotides, the CDR3 is TGTGCCATCAGTGACACCGGGACCGCCAGCTCGGGAAACACCATATATTTT.

This clone was counted once. V and J are TRBV21-1 and TRBJ2-3. TRBV21-1 has pseudogene status. CDR3 size: 18 residues. In DNA, the CDR3 is TGTGCCAGCAGCAAATCGATTGACCGGGCACATCGCACAGATACGCAGTATTTT. The encoded protein is CASSKSIDRAHRTDTQYF.

The rearrangement joins TRBV4-3 to TRBJ1-1; no reliable D call. Between the trimmed V and J ends, which lost 0 bases and 4 bases, there was a span of 9 bases. CDR1 and CDR2 (germline): LGHNA, YSLEER. CDR3 length: 14 amino acids. CDR3 nucleotide sequence: TGCGCCAGCAGCCAAGAGGGCTGGAGCACTGAAGCTTTCTTT. It is translated as CASSQEGWSTEAFF.

The chain employs TRBV19 and TRBJ2-2; tentative D call: TRBD1 (5 bases). The CDR3 is 13 amino acids. The germline V gene encodes CDR1 LNHDA and CDR2 SQIVND (reference sequence). The V gene lost 5 bases and the J gene lost 5 bases, with 9 bases spanning the gap. The CDR3 bases are TGTGCCAGTAGTGACAGAGGAACCGGGGAGCTGTTTTTT. It encodes CASSDRGTGELFF.

The chain couples TRBV13 to TRBJ1-2, with 7 bases aligning to TRBD1. The length of the CDR3 is 14 residues. V trimming: 7 bases; J trimming: 1 base; junction bases outside the gene matches: 6. CDR1 is PRHDT and CDR2 is FYEKMQ in the germline V gene (reference sequence). The CDR3 nucleotides are TGTGCCAGCACCCAGGGGGGATATAACTATGGCTACACCTTC. Translated, it gives CASTQGGYNYGYTF. Full variable domain (outside the CDR3, taken from reference TRBV13 and TRBJ1-2): AAGVIQSPRHLIKEKRETATLKCYPIPRHDTVYWYQQGPGQDPQFLISFYEKMQSDKGSIPDRFSAQQFSDYHSELNMSSLELGDSALYFCASTQGGYNYGYTFGSGTRLTVV.

This chain links TRBV5-6 with TRBJ1-3, with D tentatively TRBD1 (6 bases). CDR3 length: 16 residues. The germline V and J ends were trimmed by 4 bases and 6 bases, with 20 bases remaining between them. Germline-derived CDR1 and CDR2 are SGHDT and YYEEEE. CDR3 protein: CASSPLRLQGTNTIYF. The CDR3 region has the DNA TGTGCCAGCAGCCCTCTCCGACTTCAGGGGACAAACACCATATATTTT.

This clone showed up just once. For the CDR3, the DNA is TGCGCCAGCAGCCAAGTAGGTCTAGCGGGCACAGATACGCAGTATTTT. Residues: CASSQVGLAGTDTQYF. The V call is TRBV4-1, the J call TRBJ2-3; 7 bases align to TRBD2. The CDR3 covers 16 residues. The V gene end was trimmed by 1 base and the J gene end by 1 base; junction bases not matched to a gene: 5. Germline V gene data show CDR1 as MGHRA and CDR2 as YSYEKL.

The chain links TRBV5-5 to TRBJ1-4, with D perhaps TRBD1 (6 bases). The ends were cut back, 2 bases at V and 0 bases at J, with 23 bases in the middle. Germline V gene lookup returns CDR1 SGHKS and CDR2 YYEKEE (reference sequence). The CDR3 extends over 20 amino acids. CDR3 bases: TGTGCCAGCAGCTTCCCCCCCGTGGCCAACCACAGGGCAACTAATGAAAAACTGTTTTTT. Residues: CASSFPPVANHRATNEKLFF.

J is TRBJ1-5 and V is TRBV18; 7 bases agree with TRBD1. Germline V gene data show CDR1 as KGHSH and CDR2 as LQKENI. CDR3 size: 15 residues. Germline trimming cut 3 bases from V and 6 bases from J; bases unmatched to any gene: 8. CDR3 nucleotide sequence: TGTGCCAGCTCACCTGACAGGGTCACTCTTCAGCCCCAGCATTTT. It translates to CASSPDRVTLQPQHF.

The chain recombines TRBV5-1 with TRBJ1-2; D ambiguous. The CDR3 has 13 amino acids. V was shortened by 0 bases and J by 8 bases, with 11 bases between the two germline ends. Germline V CDR1 and CDR2: SGHRS, YFSETQ. CDR3 protein: CASSLAEGYGYTF. DNA for the CDR3: TGCGCCAGCAGCTTGGCCGAGGGTTACGGCTACACCTTC. Together with reference TRBV5-1 and TRBJ1-2, the CDR3 gives the full variable domain: KAGVTQTPRYLIKTRGQQVTLSCSPISGHRSVSWYQQTPGQGLQFLFEYFSETQRNKGNFPGRFSGRQFSNSRSEMNVSTLELGDSALYLCASSLAEGYGYTFGSGTRLTVV.